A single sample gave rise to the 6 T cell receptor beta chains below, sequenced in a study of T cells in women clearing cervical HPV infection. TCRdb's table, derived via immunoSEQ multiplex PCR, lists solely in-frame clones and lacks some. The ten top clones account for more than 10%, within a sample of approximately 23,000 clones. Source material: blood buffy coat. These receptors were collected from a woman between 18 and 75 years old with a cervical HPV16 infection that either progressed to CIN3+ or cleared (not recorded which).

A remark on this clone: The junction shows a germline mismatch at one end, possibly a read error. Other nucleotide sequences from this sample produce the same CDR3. The CDR3 is CASSLGPGSSGNTIYF. CDR3 bases read: TGTGCCAGCAGCTTAGGGCCGGGGAGCTCTGGAAACACA. The chain carries TRBV7-3 and TRBJ1-3; D not resolved. The observed sequence ends 3 residues before the CDR3 terminus, with the missing tail filled in from the germline J gene. CDR1 SGHTA and CDR2 FQGTGA come from the germline V gene. This CDR3 contains 16 residues.

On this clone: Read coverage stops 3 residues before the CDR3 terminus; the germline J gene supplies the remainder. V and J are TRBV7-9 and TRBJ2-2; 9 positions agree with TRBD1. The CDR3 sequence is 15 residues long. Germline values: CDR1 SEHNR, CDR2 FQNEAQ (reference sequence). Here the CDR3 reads CASSSKQGARSPLFF. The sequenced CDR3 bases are TGTGCCAGCAGCTCAAAACAGGGGGCGCGTTCACCG.

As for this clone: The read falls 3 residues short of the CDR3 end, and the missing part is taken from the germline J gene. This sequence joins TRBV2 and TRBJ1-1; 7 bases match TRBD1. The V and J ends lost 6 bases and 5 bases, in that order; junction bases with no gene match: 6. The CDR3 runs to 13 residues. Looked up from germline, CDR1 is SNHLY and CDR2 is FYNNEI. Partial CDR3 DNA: TGTGCCAGCAGGGCACAGGGGTTAACTGAA. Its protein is CASRAQGLTE. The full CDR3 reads CASRAQGLTEAFF.

CDR3 bases read: TGTGCCAGCAGCCTCTCTAGCGGACCCTACGAC. It is translated as CASSLSSGPYD. The whole CDR3 sequence is CASSLSSGPYDYTF. The chain is built from TRBV7-2 and TRBJ1-2; unclear D gene. The read comes to an end 3 residues before the CDR3 does, leaving the germline J gene to fill in the end. Germline lookup yields CDR1 SGHTA and CDR2 FQGNSA. The CDR3 loop spans 14 amino acids. Combining the CDR3 with reference TRBV7-2 and TRBJ1-2 gives the whole variable domain GAGVSQSPSNKVTEKGKDVELRCDPISGHTALYWYRQSLGQGLEFLIYFQGNSAPDKSGLPSDRFSAERTGGSVSTLTIQRTQQEDSAVYLCASSLSSGPYDYTFGSGTRLTVV.

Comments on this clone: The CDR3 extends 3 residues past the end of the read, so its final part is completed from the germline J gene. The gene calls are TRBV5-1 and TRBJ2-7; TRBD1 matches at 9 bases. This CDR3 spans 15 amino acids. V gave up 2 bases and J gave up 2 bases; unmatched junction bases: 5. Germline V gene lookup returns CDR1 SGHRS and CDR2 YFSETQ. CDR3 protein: CASSFSGQGAYEQYF. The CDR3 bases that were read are TGCGCCAGCAGCTTTTCGGGACAGGGAGCCTACGAG.

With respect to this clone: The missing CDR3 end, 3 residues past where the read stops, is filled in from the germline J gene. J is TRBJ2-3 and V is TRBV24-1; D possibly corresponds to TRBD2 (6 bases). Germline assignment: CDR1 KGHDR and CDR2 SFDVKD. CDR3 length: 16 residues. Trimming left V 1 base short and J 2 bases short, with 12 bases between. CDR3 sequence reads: CATSDFIGDSTDTQYF. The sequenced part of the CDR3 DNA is TGTGCCACCAGTGATTTTATTGGGGACTCCACAGATACG.